Listed below are T cell receptor beta chains from one sample, sequenced in a study of shared clonotypes between healthy human individuals. The assay was immunoSEQ multiplex PCR, and TCRdb's table has in-frame clones only and misses some. The table records 2 million to 2.5 million clones, approximately 93% of them present only once. Sequencing was performed on naive CD4+ T cells from PBMCs. These receptors all come from a man aged 18 to 30 in good health. Some clones in this sample may be carry-over from other donors' samples. Each CDR3 is given with its conserved first and last residue.

TRBV28 CASSQDFYQPQHF
TRBV5-1 CASSLVGSGYNEQFF
TRBV5-5 CASSSPGAPYEQYF
TRBV7-9 CASSLDSGQDRETQYF
TRBV5-1 CASSLANGTSGKSVIHEQYF
TRBV7-2 CASSLAGSGGGINYGYTF
TRBV5-4 CASSPDRPNSPLHF
TRBV6-4 CDGGSRNTEAFF
TRBV4-3 CASSHRTGDLNIQYF
TRBV6-1 CASRDPGQGNQPQHF
TRBV2 CASSGQGYSGNTIYF
TRBV4-3 CASSQDWGSEAFF
TRBV6-6 CASAGSSDEQYF
TRBV4-1 CASSQEGSHTGELFF
TRBV2 CASAWSGEDTQYF
TRBV5-5 CASSLVAGSYEQYF
TRBV30 CAWSLPGTQYF
TRBV30 CAWNTPNRREKLFF
TRBV7-6 CASSLVGVGTGLVNEQFF
TRBV2 CASRSTGVTEAFF
TRBV5-1 CASSSGAYEQYF
TRBV28 CASTRGIGGTLNTEAFF
TRBV29-1 CSASPPGTEQFF
TRBV7-8 CASSLRTGGDVFF
TRBV15 CATGPRQGAAYEQYF
TRBV18 CASSPTKGLYTEAFF
TRBV19 CASSSSGTGSSYEQYF
TRBV7-9 CASTSGSGPDTQYF
TRBV30 CAWSDGTRGEQYF
TRBV20-1 CSTTDNYGYTF
TRBV28 CATKRPIPGEQYF
TRBV28 CASRRDRAPETQYF
TRBV21-1 CASSKVLRGYGYTF
TRBV2 CASSPALAGEYEQYF
TRBV6-5 CASSLQGRGNTEAFF
TRBV5-1 CASSTGSGTGGETQYF
TRBV5-1 CASSLAFGGTEAFF
TRBV10-3 CAISESPSGTGVYEQYF
TRBV20-1 CSARRVEQYF
TRBV5-1 CASSLGLAGGIGETQYF
TRBV5-1 CASSLSGGDGNTIYF
TRBV5-1 CASSYYPTDTEAFF
TRBV10-3 CATQAGTSTEQYF
TRBV5-1 CASSEKLTGGITEAFF
TRBV28 CASRSRGASTGELFF
TRBV19 CASSIPRGSSGANVLTF
TRBV6-1 CASSGSRYRPSKETQYF
TRBV21-1 CASSKSAGWEKLFF
TRBV4-1 CASSQGSETRSLDTQYF
TRBV7-7 CASSQSTGIGANVLTF